This paragraph covers one T cell receptor (beta chain) sequence. Its antigen is currently not known. Nothing much larger sits one base from this clone, and base qualities are not available. The donors were healthy, HIV-negative adults with no recently reported acute infections or vaccinations. Only Caucasian adults living in Nashville, Tennessee, USA were represented among the donors. CD4+ T cells were enriched by magnetic negative selection; naive cells were then positively selected on CD45RA, and the negative fraction formed the memory subset. Blood was obtained by leukapheresis, after which PBMCs were separated by Ficoll-Histopaque density gradient centrifugation and cryopreserved in liquid nitrogen vapor phase. Analytical flow cytometry was used to check the purity and quantity of each magnetically sorted T cell population. Each sorted fraction had its genomic DNA isolated and then quantified by UV absorbance on a Nanodrop 2000c.

The CDR3 sequence holds 14 residues, the cysteine and phenylalanine included. Only CDR3 DNA remains: 42 bases, in frame from the first base. From the germline V gene, CDR1 is MDHEN and CDR2 is SYDVKM. Trimming removed 3 bases from V and 5 bases from J, leaving 13 bases between the germline ends. Using the deep immunoSEQ assay, multiplex PCR amplified TCR CDR3 regions from genomic DNA. Extracted genomic DNA from each cell subset was distributed evenly across all wells of several immunoSEQ 96-well plates, and each plate was treated as a replicate. For sorted subsets, about 200 ng genomic DNA, equal to about 30,000 T cell genomes, was loaded into each replicate PCR. Purified libraries were quantified with a Qubit 3.0 fluorometer, sized on a Bioanalyzer 2100, and re-quantified with the KAPA Library Quantification kit. A separate single-read 150-cycle Illumina NextSeq 550 flow cell was used to sequence each immunoSEQ 96-well plate. Per the original workflow: The immunoSEQ output contained only junctional sequences without quality scores, so filtering could not match that applied to full-length reads. To assign V/J genes and CDR3, sequences were annotated using PyIR, a Python wrapper for IgBLAST v1.9, with IMGT germline references. Reads were filtered out if the reads had weak V/J assignments (E-value above 1e-6), no CDR3, stop codons, out-of-frame junctions, or ambiguous translated residues. V3J clonotypes were defined as sequences sharing the same inferred V gene, J gene, and CDR3 amino acid sequence. Percentage overlap between repertoires was calculated by dividing the number of shared unique clonotypes by the size of the smaller repertoire. Repertoire richness was assessed with RTK rarefaction, the Chao1 estimator, and Recon v2.1 estimates of unobserved clonotypes. Generation probabilities were computed with OLGA for all TCRbeta clonotypes obtained by the gDNA method from a few donors. The table was pulled from immuneACCESS by TCRdb, which kept in-frame rearrangements only. Such tables lose some clones; where checked, under half of the loss comes from unresolved V genes, and the rest has no known cause. The V and J calls and clone size were taken over from that table, and D and trimming were inferred from the DNA. The sample includes about 2.4 million clones, with 93% observed a single time. The ten largest clones add up to 0.36% of the sample.

The data were taken from a study of shared clonotypes between healthy human individuals (TCRdb year 2020). A note on the overall study: Two women and three men aged 18 to 49 years were included in the cohort. Per donor, three plates each were used for CD4 naive and CD4 memory, two for CD8 naive, and one for CD8 memory. Blood TCR repertoires of about five healthy adults were deeply sequenced to estimate repertoire size and the extent of clonotype sharing between individuals. To increase sequencing depth and limit assay-specific biases, different laboratories used diverse techniques to prepare libraries and sequence TCR repertoires. Leukapheresis yielded between about 0.94 and 9.5 billion PBMCs per donor.

Study-wide findings and limitations: Rarefaction of sorted-subset datasets indicated incomplete sequencing despite the large sequencing depth. Because the study included only a small number of donors, the genetic and exposure-history diversity represented was limited. Based on pairwise subsampling, the degree of clonotype sharing among donors was expected to be affected by sequencing depth. Only blood was sampled, and tissue TCR repertoires likely differ from those in blood. Compared with non-shared clonotypes, the clonotypes found in all four sorted-subset donors had higher generation probabilities. Across a handful of donors, around 5% of naive CD4, 3% to 4% of naive CD8, approximately 2.5% of memory CD4, and 0.4% of memory CD8 clonotypes were shared. Estimated clonotype richness was generally larger for naive than for memory subsets.

Recombination linked TRBV28 to TRBJ2-5; a tentative D call is TRBD2 (6 bases match). This sequence was found in a man younger than 35 in good health. Some clones in this sample may be carry-over from other donors' samples. Material for sequencing was naive CD4+ T cells from PBMCs. This specimen's cell subset or site label, per the study, means: CD45RA+ positively selected. The DNA reads as follows: TGTGCCAGCAGTTTCCTGGACTATGGGGAGACCCAGTACTTC. Its coded protein is CASSFLDYGETQYF.